Reported below is one TCR beta chain. The source of the sample is a study of blood T cell repertoires in COVID-19. Study-wide context: COVID-19 samples from acute and convalescent phases originated in the United States, Italy and Spain. Sample material is recorded as cDNA or gDNA derived from T cells, B-cell-depleted T cells, or PBMCs.

Methods used by the authors: From reference gene primer amplification, estimates of nucleated cell counts were derived. Data came from immunoSEQ multiplex PCR; TCRdb stores just in-frame clones and leaves some out. The V and J calls and clone size come from that table; D and trimming were worked out from the DNA. Seen here are 150,000 to 200,000 clones, roughly 83% observed once, and the top ten hold about 1.6%. V shed 5 bases and J 7 bases; nucleotides not matched to a gene: 6. CDR3 size: 13 residues. The germline CDR1 and CDR2 sequences are SEHNR and FQNEAQ (reference sequence). The sequencing sample was made of peripheral blood. The clonotype comes from a human donor in a cohort sampled during active COVID-19. This chain links TRBV7-9 with TRBJ1-1, with 8 bases fitting TRBD1. The CDR3 protein is CASSPGQGGEAFF. In DNA form, the CDR3 reads TGTGCCAGCAGCCCCGGACAGGGCGGTGAAGCTTTCTTT.